The rows below give T cell receptor beta chains drawn from one sample of a study of blood T cell repertoires in COVID-19. The assay was immunoSEQ multiplex PCR, and TCRdb's table has in-frame clones only and misses some. The profile shows approximately 16,000 clones, 88% of them singletons. The sequencing sample was made of peripheral blood. The source of these receptors is a human donor in a cohort sampled during active COVID-19. Both conserved end residues are trimmed from each CDR3. The order of the fields is J gene, clone size, D gene, V gene, CDR3 protein. D genes are given only for firm matches. Clone size is given for some rows only: seen once, a few or many times, or a class if the clone is expanded.

>TRBJ2-7|-|TRBD1|TRBV11-1
ASSSGTGPYEQY
>TRBJ2-4|-|TRBD2|TRBV7-9
ASSLTGGGKNIQY
>TRBJ2-2|-|-|TRBV5-1
ASSPSAQGATGELF
>TRBJ1-3|-|-|TRBV7-2
ASSLESSSGNTIY
>TRBJ1-2|-|-|TRBV6-2/TRBV6-3
ASSPERDYGYT
>TRBJ2-3|-|TRBD2|TRBV7-2
ASSLGLAAYTDTQY
>TRBJ1-1|few|TRBD1|TRBV5-4
ASSFRRGRHTEAF
>TRBJ2-7|-|-|TRBV28
ASSKQGISYEQY
>TRBJ2-3|-|-|TRBV4-1
ASSQGGRGVGDTQY
>TRBJ1-2|-|-|TRBV27
ASSSRGGRVYGYT
>TRBJ1-4|-|TRBD1|TRBV6-4
ASKTGEGWTNEKLF
>TRBJ1-4|-|-|TRBV2
ASTLDSMGLANEKLF
>TRBJ2-5|-|-|TRBV5-8
ASSLSGQHQETQY
>TRBJ2-2|-|TRBD1|TRBV18
ASPGGSGELF
>TRBJ2-2|-|-|TRBV11-2
ASSLAGAGELF
>TRBJ1-2|-|-|TRBV7-2
ASSHRQASNYGYT
>TRBJ1-2|-|-|TRBV19
ASSIQQGFLNYGYT
>TRBJ1-5|-|TRBD1|TRBV3-1/TRBV3-2
ASSHNPGQGYNQPQH
>TRBJ2-5|-|-|TRBV7-2
ASSFAGETQY
>TRBJ2-3|-|-|TRBV21-1
ASSTNPRLAGCTDTQY
>TRBJ2-7|-|TRBD2|TRBV19
ASSIVAGGPYEQY
>TRBJ2-7|-|-|TRBV14
ASSPRVVTYEQY
>TRBJ2-2|-|-|TRBV5-1
ASSFFPGARGTNTGELF
>TRBJ1-1|-|-|TRBV2
ASSVLPGDTEAF
>TRBJ1-5|-|-|TRBV6-5
ASKREGNQPQH
>TRBJ2-2|-|-|TRBV5-1
ASSLGTRATGELF
>TRBJ2-3|-|TRBD2|TRBV9
ASSTPSGGLITDTQY
>TRBJ1-2|-|-|TRBV11-2
ASSQGIRNYGYT
>TRBJ2-5|-|-|TRBV15
ATRGIGGEVQETQY
>TRBJ2-2|-|TRBD2|TRBV11-2
ASSLRSGLEMGGELF
>TRBJ2-7|-|TRBD1|TRBV7-8
ASSLAGQGYYEQY
>TRBJ2-2|-|TRBD1|TRBV2
ARMRTGDTGELF
>TRBJ2-7|-|TRBD2|TRBV5-1
ASRQEAGGISYEQY
>TRBJ1-1|-|TRBD1|TRBV30
AWNRDSTEAF
>TRBJ2-2|-|TRBD2|TRBV10-3
AISQTSGGVTGELF
>TRBJ1-1|-|-|TRBV28
ASSLRAWTEAF
>TRBJ1-4|-|-|TRBV2
ASSYRATNEKLF
>TRBJ2-7|-|-|TRBV28
ASIGAKRSSYEQY
>TRBJ2-3|-|TRBD2|TRBV19
ASSRGLASTDTQY
>TRBJ2-2|-|-|TRBV7-3
ASSHHRLSGELF
>TRBJ1-2|-|-|TRBV14
ASSQETEMLYGYT
>TRBJ2-1|few|TRBD2|TRBV5-4
ASRTWGTSAPHEQF
>TRBJ2-3|-|-|TRBV12-5
ASGSAGLSTDTQY
>TRBJ2-7|-|TRBD2|TRBV25-1
ASSPPSGGASYEQY
>TRBJ1-2|once|TRBD1|TRBV4-3
ASSQTLSGTGGYFDGYT